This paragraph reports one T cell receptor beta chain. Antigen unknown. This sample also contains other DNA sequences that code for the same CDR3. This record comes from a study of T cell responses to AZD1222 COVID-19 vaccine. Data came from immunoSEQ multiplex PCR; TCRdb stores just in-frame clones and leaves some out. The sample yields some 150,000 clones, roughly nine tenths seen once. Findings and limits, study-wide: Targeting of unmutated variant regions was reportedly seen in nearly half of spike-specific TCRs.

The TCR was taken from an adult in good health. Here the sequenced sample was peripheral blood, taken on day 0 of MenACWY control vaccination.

For the CDR3, the DNA is TGTGCCAGCAGTTCCGGGAAGAACACTGAAGCTTTCTTT. Translating gives CASSSGKNTEAFF. V and J are TRBV12-3 or TRBV12-4 and TRBJ1-1; no clear D. The CDR3 spans 13 residues. Trimming removed 4 bases at V and 1 base at J, with 7 bases between.